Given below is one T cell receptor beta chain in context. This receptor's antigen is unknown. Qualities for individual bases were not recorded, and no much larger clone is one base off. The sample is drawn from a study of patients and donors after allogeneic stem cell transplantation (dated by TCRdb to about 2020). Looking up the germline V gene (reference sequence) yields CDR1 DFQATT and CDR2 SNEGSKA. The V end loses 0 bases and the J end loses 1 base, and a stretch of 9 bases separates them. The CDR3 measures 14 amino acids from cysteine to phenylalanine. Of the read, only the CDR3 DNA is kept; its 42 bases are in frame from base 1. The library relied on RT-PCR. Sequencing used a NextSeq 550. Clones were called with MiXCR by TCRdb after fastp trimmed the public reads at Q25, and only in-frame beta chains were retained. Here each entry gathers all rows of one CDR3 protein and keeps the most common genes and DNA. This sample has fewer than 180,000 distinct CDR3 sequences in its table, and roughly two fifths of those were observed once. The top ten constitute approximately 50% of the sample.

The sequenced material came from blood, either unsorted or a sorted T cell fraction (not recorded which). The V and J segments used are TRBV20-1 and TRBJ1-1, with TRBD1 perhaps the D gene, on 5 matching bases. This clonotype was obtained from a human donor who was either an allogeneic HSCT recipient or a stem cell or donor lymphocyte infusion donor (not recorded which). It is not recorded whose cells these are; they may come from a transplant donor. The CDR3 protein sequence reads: CSARDPRANTEAFF. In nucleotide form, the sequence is TGCAGTGCTAGAGACCCCAGGGCGAACACTGAAGCTTTCTTT.